These 7 T cell receptor beta chains were all obtained from the same sample, sequenced in a study. TCRdb recomputed calls from the RT-PCR reads with MiXCR, one row per CDR3 protein. The table includes more than 550,000 distinct CDR3 sequences, 12% to 15% detected once. The sequencing sample was made of memory CD4+ T cells from blood. The receptors were sampled from a female donor in good health, serving as a healthy control.

This chain joins TRBV27 and TRBJ2-4; D might be TRBD1 (5 bases). This CDR3 is built from 14 residues. The V and J ends lost 3 bases and 6 bases respectively, with 12 bases between them. CDR1 is MNHEY and CDR2 is SMNVEV in the germline V gene (reference sequence). CDR3 sequence reads: CASSFYQGGNIQYF. The CDR3 DNA sequence: TGTGCCAGCAGTTTTTACCAGGGCGGAAACATTCAGTACTTC.

This clonotype was detected a few times. The V and J genes are TRBV6-1 and TRBJ1-1; D might be TRBD1 (6 bases). CDR1 MNHNS and CDR2 SASEGT come from the germline V gene. This CDR3 spans 13 amino acids. V lost 6 bases, J lost 8 bases, and 16 bases lay in between. CDR3: CASSLKRTAEAFF. CDR3 DNA sequence: TGTGCCAGCAGCCTAAAAAGGACAGCCGAAGCTTTCTTT.

This clonotype was seen at least ten times. The chain uses TRBV20-1 and TRBJ2-7; 12 bases agree with TRBD2. The germline CDR1 and CDR2 sequences are DFQATT and SNEGSKA (reference sequence). J was trimmed by 2 bases and V by 1 base; bases with no gene match: 9. This CDR3 is built from 17 residues. CDR3 in amino acids: CSARAQPGLAGTYEQYF. The CDR3 nucleotides are TGCAGTGCTAGAGCTCAACCGGGACTAGCGGGTACCTACGAGCAGTACTTC.

V gene TRBV28 combines with J gene TRBJ1-2; a weak D match, TRBD1 (6 bases). CDR3 length: 15 residues. Germline V gene data show CDR1 as MDHEN and CDR2 as SYDVKM. Trimming stripped 3 bases from V and 5 bases from J, with 16 bases between. The CDR3 coding sequence is TGTGCCAGCAGTTTCCCCGCCGGACAGCTATATGGCTACACCTTC. The encoded protein is CASSFPAGQLYGYTF.

The chain uses TRBV12-3 or TRBV12-4 and TRBJ2-2; maybe TRBD2 (6 bases). V dropped 7 bases and J dropped 6 bases, with 15 bases sitting between them. CDR3 length equals 14 residues. The CDR3 region is CASISGLLSGELFF. The CDR3 region has the DNA TGTGCCAGCATAAGCGGGCTCCTCTCCGGGGAGCTGTTTTTT.

Many counts were recorded for this clonotype. This sequence joins TRBV27 and TRBJ2-7; D unclear. The germline V gene encodes CDR1 MNHEY and CDR2 SMNVEV (reference sequence). The CDR3 runs to 14 residues. The germline V and J ends were trimmed by 3 bases and 0 bases, with 9 bases remaining between them. The CDR3 is CASSFDRASYEQYF. CDR3 DNA sequence: TGTGCCAGCAGTTTTGATAGGGCCTCCTACGAGCAGTACTTC.

This clonotype was counted only a few times. The chain recombines TRBV24-1 with TRBJ2-3; TRBD2 aligns across 13 bases. There are 19 residues in the CDR3. CDR1 and CDR2 (germline): KGHDR, SFDVKD. The V gene end was trimmed by 1 base and the J gene end by 2 bases; junction bases not matched to a gene: 8. Here the CDR3 reads CATSDFGTSGKINTDTQYF. DNA of the CDR3: TGTGCCACCAGTGATTTTGGGACTAGCGGGAAGATAAACACAGATACGCAGTATTTT.